One and the same sample provided the 4 T cell receptor beta chains below, sequenced in a study of T cell changes during pregnancy in multiple sclerosis. Only in-frame clones appear in the TCRdb table, and some are missing; sequencing was by immunoSEQ multiplex PCR. In the table there are more than 40,000 clones, approximately 92% of which are singletons. This specimen was CD8+ T cells from peripheral blood mononuclear cells, taken after pregnancy. Every receptor here comes from a female donor with multiple sclerosis, enrolled in a pregnancy study.

This chain connects TRBV30 to TRBJ2-4; weak D call: TRBD2 (6 bases). V was cut by 3 bases and J by 8 bases, with 8 bases left in between. There are 11 residues in the CDR3. The V gene's germline CDR1 is GTSNPN and CDR2 SVGIG (reference sequence). The CDR3: CAWRGGDIQYF. In DNA form, the CDR3 reads TGTGCCTGGAGGGGGGGTGACATTCAGTACTTC.

The chain is built from TRBV5-1 and TRBJ2-5; TRBD2 matches at 13 bases. The CDR3 loop spans 16 amino acids. Germline CDR1 is SGHRS and CDR2 is YFSETQ. V shed 0 bases, J shed 5 bases, and the junction held 4 bases outside the gene matches. The chain's CDR3 is CASSLVGTSGAETQYF. The DNA for the CDR3 is TGCGCCAGCAGCTTGGTGGGGACTAGCGGGGCGGAGACCCAGTACTTC.

The gene calls are TRBV27 and TRBJ2-7; TRBD1 aligns across 9 bases. CDR1 is MNHEY and CDR2 is SMNVEV in the germline V gene (reference sequence). J lost 2 bases, V lost 4 bases, and 3 bases had no gene match. The CDR3 loop spans 14 amino acids. This chain's CDR3 is CASSWTGEAYEQYF. In DNA, the CDR3 is TGTGCCAGCAGTTGGACAGGGGAGGCCTACGAGCAGTACTTC.

The chain has TRBV11-2 and TRBJ2-7, with D tentatively TRBD1 (5 bases). Trimming pared 2 bases from V and 0 bases from J, leaving 8 bases between. This CDR3 has 14 amino acids. Per germline, CDR1 SGHAT and CDR2 FQNNGV. CDR3 coding DNA: TGTGCCAGCAGCTTACGGCAGGGCTCCTACGAGCAGTACTTC. Translating it yields CASSLRQGSYEQYF.